Sequencing of this T cell receptor beta chain was carried out in a study of long-term antiretroviral therapy in people with HIV. Study results and caveats: Clonal expansions arising prior to ART prevailed in the repertoire at every time point. Transplant donor controls retained higher diversity, though diversity increased after ART. Collection of the blood took place between about 2003 and 2017. The ART regimens in use then may have been less effective than current ones.

Running of the v3.0 immunoSEQ assay took place at survey level. Sequencing aimed to cover roughly 35,000-50,000 T-cell genomes per sample. Sequenced by immunoSEQ multiplex PCR; TCRdb stores in-frame clones only, minus some. The sample shows approximately 30,000 clones, roughly 85% of them seen only once. Comments on this clone: Its specificity is unknown.

Germline CDR1 and CDR2: SGHAT and FQNNGV. CDR3 length: 17 residues. J was trimmed by 0 bases and V by 5 bases; bases with no gene match: 8. This receptor was taken from a man between 18 and 35 years old with HIV. The rearrangement uses TRBV11-2 and TRBJ2-1, with 9 bases that match TRBD1. Sample: unsorted PBMCs, taken 0.8 years before starting antiretroviral therapy. Here the CDR3 DNA reads TGTGCCAGCAGCAAACGCAGGACAGGGGTCTCCTACAATGAGCAGTTCTTC. It specifies CASSKRRTGVSYNEQFF.